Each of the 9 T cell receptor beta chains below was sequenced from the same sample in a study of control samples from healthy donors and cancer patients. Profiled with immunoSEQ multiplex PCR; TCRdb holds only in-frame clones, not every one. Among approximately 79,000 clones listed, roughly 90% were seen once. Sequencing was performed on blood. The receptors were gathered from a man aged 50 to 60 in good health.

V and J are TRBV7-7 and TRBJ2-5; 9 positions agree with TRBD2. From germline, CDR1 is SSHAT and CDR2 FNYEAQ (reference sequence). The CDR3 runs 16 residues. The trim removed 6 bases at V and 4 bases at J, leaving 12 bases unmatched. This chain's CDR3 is CASRPTGSGGPETQYF. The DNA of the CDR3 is TGTGCCAGCAGACCAACCGGTAGCGGGGGTCCAGAGACCCAGTACTTC.

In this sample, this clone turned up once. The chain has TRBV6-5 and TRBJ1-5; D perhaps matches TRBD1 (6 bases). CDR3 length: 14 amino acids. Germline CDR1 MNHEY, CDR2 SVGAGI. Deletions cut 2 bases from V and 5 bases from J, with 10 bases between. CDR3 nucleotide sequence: TGTGCCAGCAGTTACGGACAGCTAGATCAGCCCCAGCATTTT. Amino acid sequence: CASSYGQLDQPQHF.

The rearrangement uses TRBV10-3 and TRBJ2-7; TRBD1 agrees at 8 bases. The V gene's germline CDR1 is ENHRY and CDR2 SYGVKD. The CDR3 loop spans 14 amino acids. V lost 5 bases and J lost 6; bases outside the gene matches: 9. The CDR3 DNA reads TGTGCCATCAGTTCCGGGACAGGCGACCGCGAGCAGTACTTC. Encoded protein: CAISSGTGDREQYF.

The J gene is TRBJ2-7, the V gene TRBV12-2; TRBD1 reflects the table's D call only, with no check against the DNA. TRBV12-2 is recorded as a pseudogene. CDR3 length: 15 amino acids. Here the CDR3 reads CASRFLGQGSDEQYF. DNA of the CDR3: TGTGCAAGTCGCTTTTTAGGACAGGGTAGCGACGAGCAGTACTTC.

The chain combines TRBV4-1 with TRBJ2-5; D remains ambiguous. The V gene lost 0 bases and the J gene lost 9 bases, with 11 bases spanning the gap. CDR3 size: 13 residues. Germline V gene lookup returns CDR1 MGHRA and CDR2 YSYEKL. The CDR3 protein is CASSQDPRLPQYF. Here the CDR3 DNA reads TGCGCCAGCAGCCAAGATCCCCGTCTACCCCAGTACTTC.

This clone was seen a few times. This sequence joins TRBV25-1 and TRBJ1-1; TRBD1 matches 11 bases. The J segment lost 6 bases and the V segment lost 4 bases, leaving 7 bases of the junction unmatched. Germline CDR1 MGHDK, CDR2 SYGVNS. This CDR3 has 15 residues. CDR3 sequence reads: CASSVWTGGAAEAFF. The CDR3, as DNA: TGTGCCAGCAGTGTATGGACAGGGGGCGCGGCTGAAGCTTTCTTT.

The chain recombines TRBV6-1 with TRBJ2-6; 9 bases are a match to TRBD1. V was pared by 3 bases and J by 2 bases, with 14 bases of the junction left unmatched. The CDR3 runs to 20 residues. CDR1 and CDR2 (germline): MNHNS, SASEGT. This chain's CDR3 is CASSDRLLRGTGPGANVLTF. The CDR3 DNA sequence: TGTGCCAGCAGTGACAGACTGCTCCGGGGGACAGGGCCTGGGGCCAACGTCCTGACTTTC.

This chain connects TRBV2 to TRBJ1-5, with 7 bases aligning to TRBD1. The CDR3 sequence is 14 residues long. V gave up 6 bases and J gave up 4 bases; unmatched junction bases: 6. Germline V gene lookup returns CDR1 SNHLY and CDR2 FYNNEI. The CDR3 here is CASSLGQTNQPQHF. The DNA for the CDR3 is TGTGCCAGCAGCCTGGGACAGACTAATCAGCCCCAGCATTTT.

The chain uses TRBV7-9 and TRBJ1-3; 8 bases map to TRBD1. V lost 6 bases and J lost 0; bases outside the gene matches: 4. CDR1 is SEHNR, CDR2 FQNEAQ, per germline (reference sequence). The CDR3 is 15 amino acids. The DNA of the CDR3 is TGTGCCAGCAGGGATACAGGGGGCTCTGGAAACACCATATATTTT. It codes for CASRDTGGSGNTIYF. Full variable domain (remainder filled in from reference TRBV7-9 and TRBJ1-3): DTGVSQNPRHKITKRGQNVTFRCDPISEHNRLYWYRQTLGQGPEFLTYFQNEAQLEKSRLLSDRFSAERPKGSFSTLEIQRTEQGDSAMYLCASRDTGGSGNTIYFGEGSWLTVV.